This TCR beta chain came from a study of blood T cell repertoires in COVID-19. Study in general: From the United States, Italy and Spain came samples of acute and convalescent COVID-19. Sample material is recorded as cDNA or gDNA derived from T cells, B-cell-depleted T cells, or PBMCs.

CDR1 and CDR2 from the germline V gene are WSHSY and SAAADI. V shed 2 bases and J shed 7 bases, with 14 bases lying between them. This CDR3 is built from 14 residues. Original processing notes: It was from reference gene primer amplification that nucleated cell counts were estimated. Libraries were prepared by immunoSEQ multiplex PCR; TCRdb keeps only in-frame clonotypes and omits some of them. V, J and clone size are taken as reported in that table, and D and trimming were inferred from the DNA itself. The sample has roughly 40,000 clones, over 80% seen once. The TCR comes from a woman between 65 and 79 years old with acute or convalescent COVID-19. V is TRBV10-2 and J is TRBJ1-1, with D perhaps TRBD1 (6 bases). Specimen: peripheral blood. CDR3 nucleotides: TGCGCCAGCAGTGAGCGTTGGACAGAGATTGAAGCTTTCTTT. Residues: CASSERWTEIEAFF.